A single sample gave rise to the 20 T cell receptor beta chains below, sequenced in a study of T cell changes during pregnancy in multiple sclerosis. Sequenced by immunoSEQ multiplex PCR; TCRdb stores in-frame clones only, minus some. The sample records more than 20,000 clones, over 80% being singletons. This sample comprised CD8+ T cells from peripheral blood mononuclear cells, obtained in the third trimester of pregnancy. These receptors were obtained from a female donor with multiple sclerosis, enrolled in a pregnancy study.

This chain links TRBV10-3 with TRBJ2-3; 10 nucleotides line up with TRBD2. V lost 7 bases and J lost 0; bases outside the gene matches: 4. This CDR3 contains 15 residues. Looked up from germline, CDR1 is ENHRY and CDR2 is SYGVKD. CDR3 DNA sequence: TGTGCCATCAACGGACTAGCGGAGAGCACAGATACGCAGTATTTT. It encodes CAINGLAESTDTQYF.

The chain recombines TRBV15 with TRBJ2-3, with D tentatively TRBD2 (6 bases). V lost 1 base and J lost 4, with 9 bases in between. Looked up from germline, CDR1 is LNHNV and CDR2 is YYDKDF (reference sequence). The CDR3 runs 14 residues. Written as DNA, the CDR3 is TGTGCCACCAGCAGAGGGGCGGGACCAGATACGCAGTATTTT. This codes for CATSRGAGPDTQYF.

This chain uses TRBV4-2 with TRBJ1-2; unclear D gene. This CDR3 has 13 amino acids. V lost 1 base and J lost 6, with 9 bases in between. The germline V gene has CDR1 LGHNA and CDR2 YNFKEQ. In nucleotides, the CDR3 is TGTGCCAGCAGCCAAGCCCCCCGGGATGGCTACACCTTC. Amino acid sequence: CASSQAPRDGYTF.

V gene TRBV27 combines with J gene TRBJ1-5; D uncertain. V was clipped by 5 bases and J by 3 bases, with 5 bases between them. There are 12 residues in the CDR3. Germline V gene data show CDR1 as MNHEY and CDR2 as SMNVEV (reference sequence). CDR3 amino acids: CASSKLNQPQHF. The CDR3 DNA sequence: TGTGCCAGCAGTAAGCTCAATCAGCCCCAGCATTTT.

The chain joins TRBV6-4 to TRBJ2-3; 8 bases line up with TRBD2. Germline CDR1 reads MRHNA; CDR2 reads SNTAGT. The trim removed 3 bases at V and 1 base at J, leaving 0 bases unmatched. This CDR3 spans 14 amino acids. In nucleotides, the CDR3 is TGTGCCAGCAGTGAGCGGGGGGGCACAGATACGCAGTATTTT. Translation gives CASSERGGTDTQYF.

This chain joins TRBV6-1 and TRBJ2-7; TRBD2 matches 7 bases. From germline, CDR1 is MNHNS and CDR2 SASEGT. The CDR3 consists of 19 residues. J gave up 0 bases and V 0 bases, and 14 bases lay outside the gene matches. The CDR3 loop reads CASSEAKPLLGGSSYEQYF. CDR3 sequence (DNA): TGTGCCAGCAGTGAAGCCAAACCCTTACTAGGCGGGAGCTCCTACGAGCAGTACTTC.

This rearrangement joins TRBV10-1 to TRBJ2-7; 7 nucleotides agree with TRBD2. CDR1 is WNHNN, CDR2 SYGVQD, per germline (reference sequence). V shed 4 bases and J 7 bases; nucleotides not matched to a gene: 7. The CDR3 loop spans 13 amino acids. The CDR3, as DNA: TGCGCCAGCAGTGCTAGCGGACTAAGGGAGCAGTACTTC. Encoded protein: CASSASGLREQYF.

The rearrangement links TRBV27 to TRBJ2-1; perhaps TRBD1 as D (5 bases). Trimming shortened V by 6 bases and J by 1 base, and 13 bases separated the two germline ends. This CDR3 is built from 15 residues. Germline CDR1 and CDR2: MNHEY and SMNVEV (reference sequence). CDR3 region: CASRLQGGSYNEQFF. The DNA of the CDR3 is TGTGCCAGCAGGTTGCAGGGTGGGTCCTACAATGAGCAGTTCTTC.

CDR3 region: CASSPGTSGSSVGSEQFF. The DNA of the CDR3 is TGTGCCAGCAGTCCCGGGACTAGCGGGAGTAGTGTTGGAAGTGAGCAGTTCTTC. The chain uses TRBV6-4 and TRBJ2-1; 14 nucleotides agree with TRBD2. V lost 5 bases and J lost 9; bases outside the gene matches: 15. From germline, CDR1 is MRHNA and CDR2 SNTAGT. The CDR3 has 18 residues.

This chain links TRBV4-3 with TRBJ1-5; no firm D call. Germline CDR1 LGHNA, CDR2 YSLEER. The CDR3 spans 15 residues. The germline V and J ends were trimmed by 1 base and 1 base, with 8 bases remaining between them. The CDR3 here is CASSQGVYSNQPQHF. The CDR3, as DNA: TGCGCCAGCAGCCAAGGAGTTTACAGCAATCAGCCCCAGCATTTT.

The chain uses TRBV25-1 and TRBJ2-1; 8 bases are a match to TRBD2. CDR3 size: 16 residues. The germline V gene has CDR1 MGHDK and CDR2 SYGVNS. Trimming at V came to 6 bases and at J to 8 bases, leaving 15 bases not matched to a gene. CDR3 residues: CASRAPWGGGRYEQFF. The CDR3 bases are TGTGCCAGCAGGGCCCCCTGGGGGGGCGGGAGGTATGAGCAGTTCTTC.

V and J are TRBV19 and TRBJ1-1; D is undetermined. V was trimmed by 3 bases and J by 11 bases, leaving 13 bases between them. Germline loops: CDR1 LNHDA, CDR2 SQIVND (reference sequence). The CDR3 extends over 12 amino acids. CDR3 protein: CASSIDTPWAFF. CDR3 coding DNA: TGTGCCAGTAGTATCGACACGCCGTGGGCTTTCTTT. The full variable domain, its missing parts supplied by reference TRBV19 and TRBJ1-1, is DGGITQSPKYLFRKEGQNVTLSCEQNLNHDAMYWYRQDPGQGLRLIYYSQIVNDFQKGDIAEGYSVSREKKESFPLTVTSAQKNPTAFYLCASSIDTPWAFFGQGTRLTVV.

The rearrangement uses TRBV30 and TRBJ1-2; 7 bases fit TRBD1. With V trimmed by 1 base and J by 0 bases, 8 bases remained unmatched. Germline loops: CDR1 GTSNPN, CDR2 SVGIG (reference sequence). The CDR3 contains 16 residues. The CDR3 nucleotides read TGTGCCTGGAGTGGCAGGACAGGAGCCGCTAACTATGGCTACACCTTC. It yields the protein CAWSGRTGAANYGYTF. Combining the CDR3 with reference TRBV30 and TRBJ1-2 gives the whole variable domain SQTIHQWPATLVQPVGSPLSLECTVEGTSNPNLYWYRQAAGRGLQLLFYSVGIGQISSEVPQNLSASRPQDRQFILSSKKLLLSDSGFYLCAWSGRTGAANYGYTFGSGTRLTVV.

The V gene is TRBV4-1, the J gene TRBJ2-7, with 9 bases that match TRBD1. Germline loops: CDR1 MGHRA, CDR2 YSYEKL. After removal of 2 bases from V and 3 bases from J, the junction contained 8 bases not matched to a gene. The CDR3 has 16 amino acids. CDR3 sequence reads: CASSQPKQGAGYEQYF. In nucleotides, the CDR3 is TGCGCCAGCAGCCAACCCAAACAGGGGGCGGGCTACGAGCAGTACTTC.

The chain employs TRBV6-1 and TRBJ2-5, with 10 bases fitting TRBD1. The V gene's germline CDR1 is MNHNS and CDR2 SASEGT. This CDR3 spans 20 amino acids. V gave up 0 bases and J gave up 2 bases; unmatched junction bases: 15. The CDR3 coding sequence is TGTGCCAGCAGTGAAGCCAATCGGGACAGGGGATTCCGCCTACAAGAGACCCAGTACTTC. It translates to CASSEANRDRGFRLQETQYF.

The genes are TRBV18 and TRBJ2-5, with D possibly matching TRBD1 (6 bases). V lost 4 bases and J lost 5, with 14 bases in between. Germline V lookup: CDR1 KGHSH, CDR2 LQKENI. The CDR3 spans 14 residues. The CDR3 nucleotides are TGTGCCAGCTCACGGTCCAGGGGCGAGGAGACCCAGTACTTC. Its translation is CASSRSRGEETQYF.

This chain joins TRBV9 and TRBJ1-3, with D possibly matching TRBD1 (6 bases). V dropped 5 bases and J dropped 0 bases, with 15 bases sitting between them. The CDR3 is 16 amino acids. Germline CDR1 reads SGDLS; CDR2 reads YYNGEE. The CDR3 sequence is CASSDRPTFSGNTIYF. In DNA, the CDR3 is TGTGCCAGCAGTGACAGGCCGACATTCTCTGGAAACACCATATATTTT.

The V gene is TRBV11-2, the J gene TRBJ2-7; D is perhaps TRBD1 (6 bases). The CDR3 runs to 12 residues. Germline V CDR1 and CDR2: SGHAT, FQNNGV. Trimming pared 7 bases from V and 2 bases from J, leaving 9 bases between. CDR3 residues: CASTDSTYEQYF. CDR3 DNA sequence: TGTGCCAGCACGGACAGCACCTACGAGCAGTACTTC.

The chain is built from TRBV5-1 and TRBJ2-1, with TRBD2 as a possible D gene (6 bases). This CDR3 spans 15 amino acids. Trimming stripped 3 bases from V and 7 bases from J, with 17 bases between. Germline V CDR1 and CDR2: SGHRS, YFSETQ. The CDR3 protein is CASSWLDWRENEQFF. DNA of the CDR3: TGCGCCAGCAGCTGGCTGGATTGGAGGGAAAATGAGCAGTTCTTC.

V gene TRBV4-1 combines with J gene TRBJ2-3; TRBD2 might be the D (6 bases). The CDR3 is 13 amino acids. Trimming shortened V by 7 bases and J by 0 bases, and 8 bases separated the two germline ends. The germline V gene has CDR1 MGHRA and CDR2 YSYEKL. The CDR3 nucleotides are TGCGCCAGCACGGGGGAGAGCACAGATACGCAGTATTTT. It codes for CASTGESTDTQYF.